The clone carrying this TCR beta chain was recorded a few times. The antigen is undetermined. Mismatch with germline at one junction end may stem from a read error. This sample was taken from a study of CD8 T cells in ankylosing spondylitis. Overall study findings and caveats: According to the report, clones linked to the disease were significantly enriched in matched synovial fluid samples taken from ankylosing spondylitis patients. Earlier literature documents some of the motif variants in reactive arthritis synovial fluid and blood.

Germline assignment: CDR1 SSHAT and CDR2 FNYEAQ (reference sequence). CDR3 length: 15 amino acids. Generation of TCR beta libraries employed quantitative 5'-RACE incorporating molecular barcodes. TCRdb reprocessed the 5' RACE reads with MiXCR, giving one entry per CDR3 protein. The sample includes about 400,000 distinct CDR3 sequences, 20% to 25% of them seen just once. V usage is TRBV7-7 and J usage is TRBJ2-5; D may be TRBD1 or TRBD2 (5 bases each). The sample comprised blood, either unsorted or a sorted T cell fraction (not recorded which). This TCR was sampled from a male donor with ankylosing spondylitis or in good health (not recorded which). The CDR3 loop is CASSLDLQGAETQYF. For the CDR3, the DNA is TGTGCTAGCAGCTTAGATCTTCAGGGAGCAGAGACCCAGTACTTC.